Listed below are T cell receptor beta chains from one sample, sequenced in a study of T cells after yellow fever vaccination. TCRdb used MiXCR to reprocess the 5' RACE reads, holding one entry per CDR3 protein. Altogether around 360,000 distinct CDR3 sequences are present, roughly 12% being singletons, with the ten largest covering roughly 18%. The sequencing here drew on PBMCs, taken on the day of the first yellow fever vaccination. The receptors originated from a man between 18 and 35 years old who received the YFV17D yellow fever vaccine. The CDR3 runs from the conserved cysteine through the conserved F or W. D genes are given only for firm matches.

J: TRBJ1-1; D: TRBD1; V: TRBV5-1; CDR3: CASSFNQGVSTEAFF
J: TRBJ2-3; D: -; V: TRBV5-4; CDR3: CASSLGRGDSTDTQYF
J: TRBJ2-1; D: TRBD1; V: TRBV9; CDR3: CASSAGTGYEWAYNEQFF
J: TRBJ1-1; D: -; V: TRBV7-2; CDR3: CASSLGQSMNTEAFF
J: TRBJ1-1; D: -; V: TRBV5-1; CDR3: CASSLGGRYNTEAFF
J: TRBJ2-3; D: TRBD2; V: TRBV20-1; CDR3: CSGFLAATDTQYF
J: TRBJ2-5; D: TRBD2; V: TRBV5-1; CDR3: CASSRGTSGGAAQETQYF
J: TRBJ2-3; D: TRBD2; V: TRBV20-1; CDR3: CSARPGLVTTDTQYF
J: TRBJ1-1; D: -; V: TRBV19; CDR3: CASSWGSTRTEAFF
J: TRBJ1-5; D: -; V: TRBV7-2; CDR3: CASSLERVQPQHF
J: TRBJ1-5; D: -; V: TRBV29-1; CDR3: CSAGRGSNQPQHF
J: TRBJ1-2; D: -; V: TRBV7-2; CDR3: CASTLGGRVRDYGYTF
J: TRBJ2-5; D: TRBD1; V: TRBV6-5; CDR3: CASSYSPGQDKQETQYF
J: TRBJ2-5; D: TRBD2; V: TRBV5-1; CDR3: CASSRGLGDLGTQYF
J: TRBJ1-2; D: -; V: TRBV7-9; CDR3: CASSYRDTERGYTF
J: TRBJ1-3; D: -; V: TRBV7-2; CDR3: CASSSGDSGNTIYF
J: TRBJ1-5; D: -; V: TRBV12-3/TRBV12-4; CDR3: CASSLRGGGSQPQHF
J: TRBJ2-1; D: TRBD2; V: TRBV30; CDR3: CAWSVPSGGANEQFF
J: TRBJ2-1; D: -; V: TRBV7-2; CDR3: CASSKSQGGEQFF
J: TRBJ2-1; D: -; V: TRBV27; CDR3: CASSWGVGGGEQFF
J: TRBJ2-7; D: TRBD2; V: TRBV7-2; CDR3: CASSLPRTSGGAYEQYF
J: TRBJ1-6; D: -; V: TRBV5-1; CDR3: CASSLGESVRNSPLHF
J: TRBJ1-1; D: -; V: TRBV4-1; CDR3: CASSLTRETEAFF
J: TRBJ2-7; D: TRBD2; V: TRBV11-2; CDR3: CASSLNPSGGAGEQYF
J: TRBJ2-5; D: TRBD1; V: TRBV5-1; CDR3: CASSLGQGVRETQYF
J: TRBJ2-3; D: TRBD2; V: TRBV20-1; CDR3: CSARSGTSGGAGTQYF
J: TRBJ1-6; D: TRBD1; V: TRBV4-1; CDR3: CASSLQGARRDSPLHF
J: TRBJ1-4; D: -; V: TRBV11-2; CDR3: CASSDSGTWGEKLFF
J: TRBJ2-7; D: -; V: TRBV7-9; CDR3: CASSLGGAAYEQYF
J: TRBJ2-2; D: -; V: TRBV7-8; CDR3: CASSVPLGRGTGELFF
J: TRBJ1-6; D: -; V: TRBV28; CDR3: CASREIGSGNSPLHF
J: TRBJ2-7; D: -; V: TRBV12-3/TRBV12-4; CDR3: CASSFAGVGEYQYF
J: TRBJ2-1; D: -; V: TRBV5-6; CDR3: CASSRTSGTLLYNEQFF
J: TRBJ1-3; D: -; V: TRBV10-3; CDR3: CASLLEPGNTIYF
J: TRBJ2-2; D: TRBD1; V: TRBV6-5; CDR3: CASSYSRDRGAGELFF
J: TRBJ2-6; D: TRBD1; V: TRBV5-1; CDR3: CASSLVDRGRWSGANVLTF
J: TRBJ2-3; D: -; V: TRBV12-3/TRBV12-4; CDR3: CASRTGLATDTQYF
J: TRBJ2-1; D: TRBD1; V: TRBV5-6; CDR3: CASSVGTDNEQFF
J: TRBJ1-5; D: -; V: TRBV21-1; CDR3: CASSKDRDSNQPQHF
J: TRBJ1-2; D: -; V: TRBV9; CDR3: CASSEGYTF
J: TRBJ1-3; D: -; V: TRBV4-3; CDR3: CASSQARTAGNTIYF
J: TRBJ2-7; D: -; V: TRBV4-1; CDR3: CASSQVRAASYEQYF
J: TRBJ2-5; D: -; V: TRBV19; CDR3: CASSMSRQETQYF
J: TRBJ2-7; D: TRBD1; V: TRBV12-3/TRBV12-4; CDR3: CASSFGQGQYF
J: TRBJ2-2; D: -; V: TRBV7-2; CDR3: CASSHQGKAAGELFF
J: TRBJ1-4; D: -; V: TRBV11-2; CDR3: CASSTPTGGDEKLFF
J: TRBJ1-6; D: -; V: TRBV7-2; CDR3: CASSLAGSQSNSPLHF
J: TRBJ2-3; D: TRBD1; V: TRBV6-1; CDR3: CASSEGTGGADTQYF
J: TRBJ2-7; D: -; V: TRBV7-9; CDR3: CASSPKDFYEQYF
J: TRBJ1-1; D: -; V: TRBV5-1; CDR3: CASRRGTRENTEAFF
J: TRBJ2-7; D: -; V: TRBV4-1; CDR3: CASSQGGVSYYEQYF
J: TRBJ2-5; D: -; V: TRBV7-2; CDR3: CASSFGRGIQETQYF
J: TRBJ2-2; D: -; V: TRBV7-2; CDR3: CASTLLATGELFF
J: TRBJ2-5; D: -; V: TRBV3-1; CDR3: CASSHSPGGRTETQYF